This is a list of T cell receptor beta chains from one sample in a study of T cells after yellow fever vaccination. TCRdb reanalysed the 5' RACE reads using MiXCR and keeps one entry per CDR3 protein. The data hold some 320,000 distinct CDR3 sequences, with approximately 4% observed a single time. Source: PBMCs, taken 15 days after the yellow fever booster vaccination. All receptors come from a man between 18 and 29 years old who received the YFV17D yellow fever vaccine. Both conserved end residues are part of each CDR3. Each record gives: J gene, clone size, CDR3 length, V gene, CDR3 protein. Clone size is not always given. Where it is, it says once, few, many or a class for expanded clones.

j_gene: TRBJ2-5; abundance: NA; len: 16; v_gene: TRBV14; CDR3aa: CASSQAGASRRETQYF
j_gene: TRBJ2-2; abundance: many; len: 13; v_gene: TRBV7-3; CDR3aa: CASSLTTDGELFF
j_gene: TRBJ2-5; abundance: few; len: 15; v_gene: TRBV20-1; CDR3aa: CSASQRQGLQETQYF
j_gene: TRBJ2-7; abundance: few; len: 15; v_gene: TRBV5-1; CDR3aa: CASRFDQQGSYEQYF
j_gene: TRBJ1-4; abundance: many; len: 16; v_gene: TRBV7-2; CDR3aa: CASSPRIDTGDKKLFF
j_gene: TRBJ2-7; abundance: NA; len: 13; v_gene: TRBV12-3/TRBV12-4; CDR3aa: CASSTGQGNEQYF
j_gene: TRBJ2-1; abundance: few; len: 13; v_gene: TRBV7-6; CDR3aa: CASIPHGGDEQFF
j_gene: TRBJ1-2; abundance: few; len: 22; v_gene: TRBV7-2; CDR3aa: CASSSPTGYRDFVPGTNYGYTF
j_gene: TRBJ2-7; abundance: many; len: 15; v_gene: TRBV6-2/TRBV6-3; CDR3aa: CASSYGGQGSYEQYF
j_gene: TRBJ1-2; abundance: many; len: 13; v_gene: TRBV9; CDR3aa: CASSGTQIYGYTF
j_gene: TRBJ1-1; abundance: NA; len: 15; v_gene: TRBV29-1; CDR3aa: CSVDRQGGGRTEAFF
j_gene: TRBJ1-2; abundance: NA; len: 14; v_gene: TRBV28; CDR3aa: CASSLLEGLAGYTF
j_gene: TRBJ1-4; abundance: NA; len: 14; v_gene: TRBV19; CDR3aa: CASSIRPTNEKLFF
j_gene: TRBJ1-2; abundance: few; len: 12; v_gene: TRBV29-1; CDR3aa: CSVERDRGWFTF
j_gene: TRBJ2-5; abundance: NA; len: 12; v_gene: TRBV20-1; CDR3aa: CSASGQEETQYF
j_gene: TRBJ1-6; abundance: NA; len: 15; v_gene: TRBV28; CDR3aa: CASSLQTHGLSPLHF
j_gene: TRBJ2-5; abundance: many; len: 15; v_gene: TRBV24-1; CDR3aa: CATSDFLKFLETQYF
j_gene: TRBJ1-3; abundance: NA; len: 13; v_gene: TRBV12-3/TRBV12-4; CDR3aa: CAIQGAFGNTIYF
j_gene: TRBJ2-3; abundance: many; len: 17; v_gene: TRBV20-1; CDR3aa: CSARDHRLAGIPDTQYF
j_gene: TRBJ1-1; abundance: many; len: 14; v_gene: TRBV12-3/TRBV12-4; CDR3aa: CASTNRQGLPEAFF
j_gene: TRBJ1-2; abundance: NA; len: 15; v_gene: TRBV7-2; CDR3aa: CASSLTQTSDYGYTF
j_gene: TRBJ2-3; abundance: few; len: 13; v_gene: TRBV30; CDR3aa: CAWRPGPADTQYF
j_gene: TRBJ2-2; abundance: NA; len: 15; v_gene: TRBV10-3; CDR3aa: CAIRGPGGDTGELFF
j_gene: TRBJ2-4; abundance: many; len: 14; v_gene: TRBV4-2; CDR3aa: CASSPGRGTGIQYF
j_gene: TRBJ2-1; abundance: many; len: 14; v_gene: TRBV5-1; CDR3aa: CASSSGSIYNEQFF
j_gene: TRBJ2-3; abundance: NA; len: 14; v_gene: TRBV5-4; CDR3aa: CASSPGQGRNTQYF
j_gene: TRBJ1-6; abundance: few; len: 14; v_gene: TRBV9; CDR3aa: CASSVDNSGAPLHF
j_gene: TRBJ2-1; abundance: NA; len: 14; v_gene: TRBV25-1; CDR3aa: CASSEYKGRNEQFF
j_gene: TRBJ2-7; abundance: few; len: 17; v_gene: TRBV5-6; CDR3aa: CASSHRGSGGPPYEQYF
j_gene: TRBJ1-2; abundance: many; len: 14; v_gene: TRBV29-1; CDR3aa: CSVERPVRDYGYTF
j_gene: TRBJ1-2; abundance: NA; len: 13; v_gene: TRBV29-1; CDR3aa: CSVPGQGIYGYTF
j_gene: TRBJ2-3; abundance: few; len: 14; v_gene: TRBV12-3/TRBV12-4; CDR3aa: CASSFRGWVDTQYF
j_gene: TRBJ2-5; abundance: NA; len: 14; v_gene: TRBV7-8; CDR3aa: CASKPGRHQETQYF
j_gene: TRBJ1-2; abundance: NA; len: 17; v_gene: TRBV18; CDR3aa: CASSPSRPGQGNYGYTF
j_gene: TRBJ2-3; abundance: many; len: 17; v_gene: TRBV15; CDR3aa: CATSPRRTTQGPDTQYF
j_gene: TRBJ2-3; abundance: few; len: 15; v_gene: TRBV7-2; CDR3aa: CASSLMTSGGDTQYF
j_gene: TRBJ2-3; abundance: many; len: 16; v_gene: TRBV27; CDR3aa: CASSLSPVASTDTQYF